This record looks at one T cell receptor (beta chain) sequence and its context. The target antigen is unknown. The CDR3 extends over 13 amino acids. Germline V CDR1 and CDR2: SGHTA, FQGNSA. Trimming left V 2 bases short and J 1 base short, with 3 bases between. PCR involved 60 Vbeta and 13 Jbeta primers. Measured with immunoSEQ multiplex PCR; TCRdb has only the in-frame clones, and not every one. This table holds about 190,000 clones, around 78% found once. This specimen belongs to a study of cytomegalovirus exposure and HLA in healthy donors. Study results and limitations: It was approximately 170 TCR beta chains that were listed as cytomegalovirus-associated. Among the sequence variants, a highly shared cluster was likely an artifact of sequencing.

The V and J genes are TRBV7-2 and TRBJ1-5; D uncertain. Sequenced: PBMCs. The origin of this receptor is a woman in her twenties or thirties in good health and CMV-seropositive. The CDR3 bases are TGTGCCAGCAGCTTACAGAGCAATCAGCCCCAGCATTTT. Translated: CASSLQSNQPQHF.